One and the same sample provided the 24 T cell receptor beta chains below, sequenced in a study of early T cells in non-severe SARS-CoV-2 infection. TCRdb reanalysed the 5' RACE reads using MiXCR and keeps one entry per CDR3 protein. The sample holds around 88,000 distinct CDR3 sequences, about 15% seen once. Sequences were obtained from whole blood. The receptors shown here come from an adult who was a healthcare worker with PCR-confirmed SARS-CoV-2 infection or an uninfected control (not recorded which).

This clonotype was seen many times. The CDR3 sequence is CASRLNSGNTIYF. CDR3 coding DNA: TGTGCCAGCAGGCTGAACTCTGGAAACACCATATATTTT. The rearrangement joins TRBV12-3 or TRBV12-4 to TRBJ1-3, with D hard to call. Trimming removed 6 bases from V and 0 bases from J, with 6 bases in between. This CDR3 is built from 13 residues.

The rearrangement uses TRBV5-1 and TRBJ2-1, with 10 bases lining up with TRBD2. The V segment lost 0 bases and the J segment 4 bases; nucleotides outside the gene matches: 1. The CDR3 consists of 15 residues. CDR1 and CDR2 from the germline V gene are SGHRS and YFSETQ. CDR3 region: CASSLGSGRYNEQFF. The DNA of the CDR3 is TGCGCCAGCAGCTTGGGTAGCGGGAGGTACAATGAGCAGTTCTTC.

The chain is built from TRBV7-3 and TRBJ2-3; 8 nucleotides match TRBD1. The CDR3 extends over 19 amino acids. Trimming took 4 bases from V and 2 from J; bases not matched to a gene: 17. CDR1 SGHTA and CDR2 FQGTGA come from the germline V gene. CDR3 sequence reads: CASSSFRGQGGGNTDTQYF. CDR3 nucleotide sequence: TGTGCCAGCAGCTCTTTCAGGGGGCAGGGTGGCGGAAACACAGATACGCAGTATTTT.

This rearrangement joins TRBV6-5 to TRBJ2-7, with D perhaps TRBD2 (6 bases). CDR1 and CDR2 (germline): MNHEY, SVGAGI. This CDR3 is built from 15 residues. Trimming shortened V by 4 bases and J by 0 bases, and 13 bases separated the two germline ends. This CDR3 is CASSLLGGTSYEQYF. The CDR3 region has the DNA TGTGCCAGCAGTTTGTTGGGCGGGACCTCCTACGAGCAGTACTTC.

This clonotype was detected only a few times. This sequence joins TRBV7-6 and TRBJ2-7, with D unresolved. The CDR3 is 14 amino acids. The germline V gene encodes CDR1 SGHVS and CDR2 FNYEAQ. Deletions cut 0 bases from V and 8 bases from J, with 14 bases between. The CDR3 reads CASSLAEPDLKQYF. The CDR3 coding sequence is TGTGCCAGCAGCTTAGCAGAGCCGGATTTAAAGCAGTACTTC.

This clonotype was seen only a few times. This chain uses TRBV19 with TRBJ1-2; 7 bases are shared with TRBD1. J gave up 0 bases and V 5 bases, and 6 bases lay outside the gene matches. Germline V gene lookup returns CDR1 LNHDA and CDR2 SQIVND (reference sequence). The CDR3 runs to 15 residues. This CDR3 reads CASSAWTGANYGYTF. As DNA, the CDR3 is TGTGCCAGTAGTGCTTGGACAGGAGCTAACTATGGCTACACCTTC.

The V and J genes are TRBV7-3 and TRBJ2-3; D unresolved. The length of the CDR3 is 13 residues. Trimming shortened V by 5 bases and J by 1 base, and 7 bases separated the two germline ends. Germline V gives CDR1 SGHTA, CDR2 FQGTGA. The CDR3 here is CASSPAGTDTQYF. In nucleotides, the CDR3 is TGTGCCAGCAGCCCCGCGGGCACAGATACGCAGTATTTT.

The gene calls are TRBV11-2 and TRBJ2-7; maybe TRBD1 (6 bases). V gave up 2 bases and J gave up 6 bases, with 17 bases separating them. This CDR3 has 15 residues. Germline CDR1 is SGHAT and CDR2 is FQNNGV. The CDR3 here is CASSLHQGQTGEQYF. The CDR3, as DNA: TGTGCCAGCAGCTTACACCAGGGGCAGACAGGCGAGCAGTACTTC.

In this sample, this clonotype turned up a few times. The chain is built from TRBV18 and TRBJ1-5, with D possibly matching TRBD1 (6 bases). V was cut by 2 bases and J by 3 bases, with 17 bases left in between. The CDR3 spans 17 residues. The germline V gene encodes CDR1 KGHSH and CDR2 LQKENI. This CDR3 reads CASSPRVRGGHNQPQHF. As DNA, the CDR3 is TGTGCCAGCTCACCAAGGGTTCGCGGGGGGCACAATCAGCCCCAGCATTTT.

The genes are TRBV7-6 and TRBJ2-7, with D unresolved. Germline CDR1 is SGHVS and CDR2 is FNYEAQ. The CDR3 extends over 13 amino acids. Deletions cut 5 bases from V and 6 bases from J, with 14 bases between. Written as DNA, the CDR3 is TGTGCCAGCAGCAGCCTTGACGGATCCGAGCAGTACTTC. This sequence encodes CASSSLDGSEQYF.

This clonotype has a handful of counts. The chain's CDR3 is CSARDLGPSGSYEQYF. The CDR3 region has the DNA TGCAGTGCTAGAGATCTGGGTCCTAGCGGGAGCTACGAGCAGTACTTC. The rearrangement uses TRBV20-1 and TRBJ2-7; 10 nucleotides agree with TRBD2. V shed 0 bases, J shed 3 bases, and the junction held 8 bases outside the gene matches. CDR1 DFQATT and CDR2 SNEGSKA come from the germline V gene (reference sequence). The CDR3 length is 16 residues.

Note on this clonotype: Germline and junction disagree at one end, which may indicate a read error. The chain joins TRBV27 to TRBJ2-7; D is perhaps TRBD1 or TRBD2 (5 bases each). The CDR3 runs 15 residues. The V gene's germline CDR1 is MNHEY and CDR2 SMNVEV (reference sequence). The DNA of the CDR3 is TGTGCCAGCAGTTGGGGACCGGGCCTTTCCTACGAGCAGTATTTC. Its protein product is CASSWGPGLSYEQYF.

This clonotype was recorded a few times. The chain carries TRBV5-1 and TRBJ2-3; D is unclear. CDR1 and CDR2 from the germline V gene are SGHRS and YFSETQ. The CDR3 loop spans 13 amino acids. Trimming removed 2 bases from V and 3 bases from J, with 7 bases in between. CDR3 loop: CASSFPSTDTQYF. The CDR3 DNA reads as TGCGCCAGCAGCTTTCCTTCGACAGATACGCAGTATTTT.

This clonotype has only a few counts. The chain links TRBV11-2 to TRBJ2-1, with 14 positions matching TRBD2. The germline V gene has CDR1 SGHAT and CDR2 FQNNGV. This CDR3 has 16 residues. The ends lost 7 bases at V and 4 bases at J; junction bases unmatched: 6. This CDR3 reads CASTQGTSGRYNEQFF. Here the CDR3 DNA reads TGTGCCAGCACCCAAGGGACTAGCGGGAGATACAATGAGCAGTTCTTC.

The chain is built from TRBV5-1 and TRBJ2-3; 9 nucleotides match TRBD2. Trimming took 4 bases from V and 2 from J; bases not matched to a gene: 11. CDR1 is SGHRS, CDR2 YFSETQ, per germline. The CDR3 is made up of 17 amino acids. CDR3 sequence (DNA): TGCGCCAGCAGCCACCCTGTTGAGCGGGGGGTCACAGATACGCAGTATTTT. Residues: CASSHPVERGVTDTQYF.

In its sample, this clonotype was seen a few times. Germline and junction disagree at one end, which may indicate a read error. This chain connects TRBV20-1 to TRBJ2-7; no definite D call. From germline, CDR1 is DFQATT and CDR2 SNEGSKA (reference sequence). This CDR3 region has 14 residues. The chain's CDR3 is CSARGDFISYEQYF. CDR3 DNA: TGCAGTGCAAGAGGTGACTTCATTTCCTACGAGCAGTACTTC.

In its sample, this clonotype was seen a few times. V gene TRBV12-3 or TRBV12-4 combines with J gene TRBJ2-1, with 10 bases lining up with TRBD2. V lost 5 bases, J lost 1 base, and 2 bases stayed unmatched. CDR3 size: 15 residues. CDR3 loop: CASSKLAGSYNEQFF. In DNA, the CDR3 is TGTGCCAGCAGTAAACTAGCGGGATCCTACAATGAGCAGTTCTTC.

This clonotype was detected ten times or more. The genes are TRBV9 and TRBJ2-1; 7 bases match TRBD2. The CDR3 covers 16 residues. Germline V gene sequence: CDR1 SGDLS, CDR2 YYNGEE. Unmatched junction bases numbered 6, after V lost 0 bases and J lost 3 bases. The CDR3 DNA reads TGTGCCAGCAGCGTAGGGGGAGCGGGAAACTACAATGAGCAGTTCTTC. This translates into CASSVGGAGNYNEQFF.

This clonotype was found many times. The V call is TRBV3-1, the J call TRBJ2-1, with D perhaps TRBD1 or TRBD2 (5 bases each). Germline V gene lookup returns CDR1 LGHDT and CDR2 YNNKEL (reference sequence). The V end was cut by 4 bases, the J end by 6 bases, with 13 bases between. The CDR3 runs to 14 residues. The CDR3 DNA sequence: TGTGCCAGCAGCCCGCGGCTGGGGGTCAATGAGCAGTTCTTC. It is translated as CASSPRLGVNEQFF.

This rearrangement joins TRBV5-6 to TRBJ1-6; D gene unclear. The CDR3 has 15 amino acids. The V end was cut by 0 bases, the J end by 9 bases, with 13 bases between. Germline loops: CDR1 SGHDT, CDR2 YYEEEE. Here the CDR3 reads CASSLAVVSGSPLHF. The CDR3 DNA reads TGTGCCAGCAGCTTGGCGGTAGTCTCTGGTTCACCCCTCCACTTT.

The rearrangement uses TRBV7-8 and TRBJ2-7; D may be TRBD1 or TRBD2 (5 bases each). CDR3 length: 12 residues. Between the trimmed V and J ends, which lost 6 bases and 13 bases, there was a span of 19 bases. Germline CDR1 reads SGHVS; CDR2 reads FQNEAQ. DNA of the CDR3: TGTGCCAGCAGAGACGCCGGGACGCTCGCATACTTC. This sequence encodes CASRDAGTLAYF.

The chain combines TRBV10-1 with TRBJ1-1; unclear D gene. V was shortened by 6 bases and J by 5 bases, with 13 bases between the two germline ends. This CDR3 has 13 amino acids. Germline V gene data show CDR1 as WNHNN and CDR2 as SYGVQD (reference sequence). The CDR3 reads CASSPGGLTEAFF. CDR3 sequence (DNA): TGCGCCAGCAGCCCAGGAGGGTTGACTGAAGCTTTCTTT.

CDR3 loop: CSVEDWPESTF. In DNA, the CDR3 is TGCAGCGTTGAAGACTGGCCGGAAAGCACCTTC. The rearrangement links TRBV29-1 to TRBJ1-2, with D hard to call. The CDR3 length is 11 residues. V was pared by 0 bases and J by 13 bases, with 12 bases between. The germline V gene encodes CDR1 SQVTM and CDR2 ANQGSEA.

This clonotype was seen more than once but under ten times. This chain uses TRBV5-6 with TRBJ2-7, with D unclear. Between the trimmed V and J ends, which lost 2 bases and 0 bases, there was a span of 15 bases. This CDR3 is 16 amino acids long. CDR1 is SGHDT and CDR2 is YYEEEE in the germline V gene. The CDR3 DNA sequence: TGTGCCAGCAGCTTTAAGGTCTCAGGAAGCTCCTACGAGCAGTACTTC. As protein: CASSFKVSGSSYEQYF.